This passage covers 27 T cell receptor beta chains from one sample sequenced in a study of naive and memory T cell subsets. Findings of the study overall: A few larger clonotypes appeared in naive repertoires, especially CD8, possibly memory cells re-expressing CD45RA.

Their antigen targets remain unknown. An equimolar mix of two oligonucleotides served as the beta constant-region primer for TRBC1 and TRBC2. The ligated cDNA underwent four PCR rounds using SP2 and nested alpha and beta constant-region primers. TCRdb used MiXCR to reprocess the UMI-ligation and nested PCR reads, holding one entry per CDR3 protein. The sample holds under 150,000 distinct CDR3 sequences, approximately 20% seen once. The sequencing sample was made of naive CD8+ T cells from blood. All receptors come from a human donor in good health.

This chain links TRBV12-3 or TRBV12-4 with TRBJ2-5, with 8 bases identical to TRBD2. The CDR3 covers 13 residues. V shed 4 bases and J 4 bases; nucleotides not matched to a gene: 2. CDR3 amino acids: CASSWTSPETQYF. CDR3 bases: TGTGCCAGCAGTTGGACTAGCCCAGAGACCCAGTACTTC.

This chain links TRBV20-1 with TRBJ2-7, with 8 bases that match TRBD1. This CDR3 is 14 amino acids long. The germline CDR1 and CDR2 sequences are DFQATT and SNEGSKA (reference sequence). J lost 0 bases, V lost 3 bases, and 4 bases had no gene match. The CDR3 sequence is CSASQGANSYEQYF. CDR3 in DNA: TGCAGTGCTAGTCAGGGGGCCAACTCCTACGAGCAGTACTTC.

This clonotype came up a few times. CDR3 sequence: CASRRTGTPADTQYF. CDR3 nucleotide sequence: TGTGCCAGCAGGAGGACCGGGACTCCCGCAGATACGCAGTATTTT. The chain couples TRBV28 to TRBJ2-3, with D perhaps TRBD2 (6 bases). Germline V gene data show CDR1 as MDHEN and CDR2 as SYDVKM. This CDR3 is built from 15 residues. Trimming removed 6 bases from V and 4 bases from J, with 17 bases in between. Full variable domain (outside the CDR3, taken from reference TRBV28 and TRBJ2-3): DVKVTQSSRYLVKRTGEKVFLECVQDMDHENMFWYRQDPGLGLRLIYFSYDVKMKEKGDIPEGYSVSREKKERFSLILESASTNQTSMYLCASRRTGTPADTQYFGPGTRLTVL.

The chain employs TRBV6-6 and TRBJ2-1; either TRBD1 or TRBD2 may fit D (5 bases each). CDR1 MNHNY and CDR2 SVGAGI come from the germline V gene (reference sequence). CDR3 length: 18 residues. V was shortened by 0 bases and J by 9 bases, with 24 bases between the two germline ends. The CDR3 loop reads CASSYSEIGELGASEQFF. As DNA, the CDR3 is TGTGCCAGCAGTTACTCGGAAATCGGGGAACTAGGGGCTAGTGAGCAGTTCTTC.

The chain is built from TRBV3-1 and TRBJ2-7; tentatively, D is TRBD2 (6 bases). The CDR3 covers 15 residues. Germline CDR1 is LGHDT and CDR2 is YNNKEL (reference sequence). The V and J ends lost 1 base and 6 bases respectively, with 16 bases between them. This CDR3 is CASSQVGQRAFEQYF. Here the CDR3 DNA reads TGTGCCAGCAGCCAAGTGGGGCAGCGGGCGTTCGAGCAGTACTTC.

The chain is built from TRBV9 and TRBJ2-2, with D tentatively TRBD2 (6 bases). Per the germline V gene, CDR1 is SGDLS and CDR2 is YYNGEE. CDR3 length: 16 residues. Between the trimmed V and J ends, which lost 4 bases and 2 bases, there was a span of 15 bases. CDR3: CASSPPVSGNTGELFF. The CDR3 DNA sequence: TGTGCCAGCAGCCCCCCCGTTAGCGGAAACACCGGGGAGCTGTTTTTT.

This chain connects TRBV7-6 to TRBJ1-2; weak D call: TRBD1 (5 bases). V lost 4 bases and J lost 6, with 15 bases in between. The CDR3 loop spans 14 amino acids. CDR1 is SGHVS, CDR2 FNYEAQ, per germline. The CDR3 DNA is TGTGCCAGCAGCTCCGAGGGGACGACAGATGGCTACACCTTC. This gives the protein CASSSEGTTDGYTF.

This clonotype has a handful of counts. The chain uses TRBV29-1 and TRBJ2-3, with 7 bases matching TRBD2. This CDR3 region has 14 residues. The germline CDR1 and CDR2 sequences are SQVTM and ANQGSEA. Trimming cost V 4 bases and J 0 bases; bases outside gene matches: 4. The CDR3 DNA is TGCAGCGTTGTGCTAGCGGCAAGCACAGATACGCAGTATTTT. This encodes CSVVLAASTDTQYF.

In its sample, this clonotype was seen a few times. The V call is TRBV27, the J call TRBJ2-3; D is perhaps TRBD1 or TRBD2 (6 bases each). Germline-derived CDR1 and CDR2 are MNHEY and SMNVEV (reference sequence). CDR3 length: 16 amino acids. V lost 0 bases and J 4 bases, leaving 14 bases between the germline ends. The CDR3 region has the DNA TGTGCCAGCAGTTTATCGTCCGGGGGCCTCCCAGATACGCAGTATTTT. It translates to CASSLSSGGLPDTQYF.

This clonotype was seen only a few times. The chain has TRBV20-1 and TRBJ2-7, with 11 nucleotides matching TRBD2. Germline CDR1 is DFQATT and CDR2 is SNEGSKA (reference sequence). After removal of 6 bases from V and 3 bases from J, the junction contained 4 bases not matched to a gene. The CDR3 runs 13 residues. The CDR3 is CSARTSGFYEQYF. For the CDR3, the DNA is TGCAGTGCCCGGACTAGCGGGTTCTACGAGCAGTACTTC.

V is TRBV6-1 and J is TRBJ1-2; 9 bases line up with TRBD1. V lost 5 bases, J lost 2 bases, and 9 bases stayed unmatched. Looked up from germline, CDR1 is MNHNS and CDR2 is SASEGT. The CDR3 extends over 16 amino acids. DNA of the CDR3: TGTGCCAGCAGTACCCCCGGGACAGGGTGGAACTATGGCTACACCTTC. This codes for CASSTPGTGWNYGYTF.

This clonotype was observed a few times. The chain is built from TRBV6-5 and TRBJ1-3; no reliable D call. CDR3 length equals 17 residues. Looked up from germline, CDR1 is MNHEY and CDR2 is SVGAGI. The V end lost 0 bases, the J end lost 0 bases, and 12 bases lay between the germline ends. This chain's CDR3 is CASSYSASAVSGNTIYF. The CDR3 region has the DNA TGTGCCAGCAGTTACTCGGCCAGTGCCGTCTCTGGAAACACCATATATTTT.

This clonotype has more than one count but fewer than ten. The chain links TRBV28 to TRBJ2-7; tentative D call: TRBD2 (5 bases). The CDR3 extends over 13 amino acids. Germline CDR1 MDHEN, CDR2 SYDVKM. V was shortened by 7 bases and J by 3 bases, with 13 bases between the two germline ends. This chain's CDR3 is CASTESGSYEQYF. In DNA, the CDR3 is TGTGCCAGCACCGAATCGGGGAGCTACGAGCAGTACTTC.

The rearrangement uses TRBV29-1 and TRBJ2-7, with no clear D. Trimming stripped 3 bases from V and 6 bases from J, with 15 bases between. CDR3 length equals 13 residues. CDR1 and CDR2 (germline): SQVTM, ANQGSEA. Here the CDR3 DNA reads TGCAGCGTTGAGGTCGAACCGGTTGGCGAGCAGTACTTC. Protein product: CSVEVEPVGEQYF.

This clonotype occurred a few times. The chain joins TRBV29-1 to TRBJ2-7; weak D call: TRBD1 (5 bases). The CDR3 is made up of 13 amino acids. Trimming stripped 4 bases from V and 2 bases from J, with 12 bases between. Germline lookup yields CDR1 SQVTM and CDR2 ANQGSEA. The CDR3 nucleotides are TGCAGCGTTGTCACAGGTATCACCTACGAGCAGTACTTC. This encodes CSVVTGITYEQYF.

The chain is built from TRBV7-8 and TRBJ2-1; tentatively, D is TRBD2 (6 bases). Trimming cost V 2 bases and J 0 bases, with 11 bases left between them. Germline assignment: CDR1 SGHVS and CDR2 FQNEAQ. CDR3 size: 16 residues. CDR3 residues: CASSLIAVPSYNEQFF. In DNA, the CDR3 is TGTGCCAGCAGCTTAATAGCGGTACCCTCCTACAATGAGCAGTTCTTC.

The sample holds many counts of this clonotype. V is TRBV7-2 and J is TRBJ2-7; unclear D gene. V lost 3 bases and J lost 0, with 12 bases in between. This CDR3 region has 15 residues. Per the germline V gene, CDR1 is SGHTA and CDR2 is FQGNSA. CDR3: CASSFFWGSSYEQYF. CDR3 in DNA: TGTGCCAGCAGCTTTTTTTGGGGAAGCTCCTACGAGCAGTACTTC.

The chain employs TRBV20-1 and TRBJ2-3, with D perhaps matching TRBD2 (5 bases). Per germline, CDR1 DFQATT and CDR2 SNEGSKA (reference sequence). V lost 0 bases and J 3 bases, leaving 13 bases between the germline ends. The CDR3 totals 15 residues. The CDR3 protein is CSARDLRDETDTQYF. CDR3 DNA: TGCAGTGCTAGAGATTTGAGGGATGAGACAGATACGCAGTATTTT.

A few counts support this clonotype. This sequence joins TRBV28 and TRBJ2-7, with 9 bases fitting TRBD2. This CDR3 has 15 residues. Germline values: CDR1 MDHEN, CDR2 SYDVKM. V shed 4 bases and J 4 bases; nucleotides not matched to a gene: 8. The CDR3 DNA follows: TGTGCCAGCAGTTCCCGACGACTAGCGGAGTACGAGCAGTACTTC. Encoded protein: CASSSRRLAEYEQYF.

This chain joins TRBV20-1 and TRBJ2-7; D remains unclear. V was pared by 0 bases and J by 3 bases, with 9 bases between. CDR1 and CDR2 from the germline V gene are DFQATT and SNEGSKA (reference sequence). This CDR3 has 13 amino acids. The chain's CDR3 is CSARDTQSYEQYF. DNA for the CDR3: TGCAGTGCTAGAGATACCCAGAGCTACGAGCAGTACTTC.

This clonotype was picked up a small number of times. This chain uses TRBV6-5 with TRBJ1-2; D may be TRBD1 (5 bases). The CDR3 has 15 residues. V gave up 6 bases and J gave up 5 bases, with 19 bases separating them. Per germline, CDR1 MNHEY and CDR2 SVGAGI. The CDR3 coding sequence is TGTGCCAGCAGCCCCGTGGCGGGGCAGTTATATGGCTACACCTTC. Its protein is CASSPVAGQLYGYTF.

The chain's CDR3 is CASSLSQEQFF. The CDR3 DNA follows: TGCGCCAGCAGCTTGTCGCAGGAGCAGTTCTTC. The V and J genes are TRBV5-1 and TRBJ2-1; D is unclear. The CDR3 runs 11 residues. CDR1 and CDR2 from the germline V gene are SGHRS and YFSETQ. Trimming stripped 1 base from V and 10 bases from J, with 6 bases between.

V and J are TRBV5-1 and TRBJ1-1, with unresolved D. The V and J ends lost 1 base and 0 bases respectively, with 10 bases between them. Germline-derived CDR1 and CDR2 are SGHRS and YFSETQ. This CDR3 region has 15 residues. The CDR3 here is CASSLYGEMNTEAFF. For the CDR3, the DNA is TGCGCCAGCAGCTTGTACGGAGAAATGAACACTGAAGCTTTCTTT.

V is TRBV19 and J is TRBJ1-1, with TRBD1 matching 9 bases. V trimming: 4 bases; J trimming: 5 bases; junction bases outside the gene matches: 5. This CDR3 is 14 amino acids long. Germline V gene data show CDR1 as LNHDA and CDR2 as SQIVND (reference sequence). This CDR3 is CASSRGTGNTEAFF. The CDR3 region has the DNA TGTGCCAGTAGTAGGGGGACAGGGAATACTGAAGCTTTCTTT.

This clonotype was counted only a few times. The chain joins TRBV6-5 to TRBJ2-1, with no clear D. CDR1 MNHEY and CDR2 SVGAGI come from the germline V gene. V dropped 3 bases and J dropped 5 bases, with 17 bases sitting between them. The CDR3 extends over 16 amino acids. The CDR3: CASSYLSAQSDNEQFF. The CDR3 nucleotides read TGTGCCAGCAGTTATTTGTCGGCTCAGTCGGACAATGAGCAGTTCTTC.

V usage is TRBV28 and J usage is TRBJ2-1; 11 bases are shared with TRBD2. This CDR3 is built from 19 residues. V shed 5 bases and J 0 bases; nucleotides not matched to a gene: 12. Germline lookup yields CDR1 MDHEN and CDR2 SYDVKM. The CDR3 nucleotides are TGTGCCAGCAGTCCTCCGGGACTAGCGGCTCTTCTCTCCTACAATGAGCAGTTCTTC. Amino acid sequence: CASSPPGLAALLSYNEQFF.

This clonotype was picked up a small number of times. The chain joins TRBV27 to TRBJ2-7; D gene uncertain. V lost 9 bases and J lost 3, with 24 bases in between. Germline values: CDR1 MNHEY, CDR2 SMNVEV (reference sequence). CDR3 size: 16 residues. The CDR3 nucleotides are TGTGCCAGGGTTTATACCGTGACGAGTTTATTCTACGAGCAGTACTTC. Its protein product is CARVYTVTSLFYEQYF.